This is a list of T cell receptor beta chains from one sample in a study of T cell responses to AZD1222 COVID-19 vaccine. The assay was immunoSEQ multiplex PCR, and TCRdb's table has in-frame clones only and misses some. The sample has around 77,000 clones; about nine tenths are singletons. This specimen consisted of peripheral blood, obtained on day 0 of AZD1222 vaccination. The receptors come from an adult in good health. Both conserved end residues are part of each CDR3. The D gene is left open where the match is weak. A clone size is listed for some rows: how often the clone was seen (once, few, many), or a class if it is expanded.

v_gene,abundance,d_gene,j_gene,CDR3nt,CDR3aa
TRBV19,-,-,TRBJ2-4,TGTGCCAGTAAGATCGGGGGAGGAGAGAACATTCAGTACTTC,CASKIGGGENIQYF
TRBV9,-,TRBD2,TRBJ2-2,TGTGCCAGCAGCCCCGGACTAGCGGGGGGCCTTAACACCGGGGAGCTGTTTTTT,CASSPGLAGGLNTGELFF
TRBV2,once,TRBD2,TRBJ2-5,TGTGCCAGCAGTGAACTAGCGGGAGGCGTAGAGACCCAGTACTTC,CASSELAGGVETQYF
TRBV29-1,-,TRBD1,TRBJ1-5,TGCAGCGCCGGACAGGGGACCGTTAGCAATCAGCCCCAGCATTTT,CSAGQGTVSNQPQHF
TRBV7-8,-,TRBD1,TRBJ1-1,TGTGCCAGCAGCGCCCGACAGGGATTGAACACTGAAGCTTTCTTT,CASSARQGLNTEAFF
TRBV11-1,-,TRBD1,TRBJ1-1,TGTGCCAGCAGTTTTACAGGGGGCGCAGGCACTGAAGCTTTCTTT,CASSFTGGAGTEAFF
TRBV6-1,few,-,TRBJ2-1,TGTGCCAGCAGTGAATGGCAGGGTCCTTACAATGAGCAGTTCTTC,CASSEWQGPYNEQFF
TRBV28,-,-,TRBJ1-6,TGTGCCAGCAGTCCCACCAGCCCATCTAATTCACCCCTCCACTTT,CASSPTSPSNSPLHF
TRBV24-1,-,-,TRBJ2-1,TGTGCCACCAGTGTCTATGGGAACAATGAGCAGTTCTTC,CATSVYGNNEQFF
TRBV20-1,few,TRBD2,TRBJ2-3,TGCAGTGCTAGTTCGGCGGGAGAGAGCACAGATACGCAGTATTTT,CSASSAGESTDTQYF
TRBV7-2,few,-,TRBJ1-4,TGTGCCAGCAGCCCGACTCTCGCTAATGAAAAACTGTTTTTT,CASSPTLANEKLFF
TRBV5-1,once,-,TRBJ1-1,TGCGCCAGCAGGAGGGTCATGAACACTGAAGCTTTCTTT,CASRRVMNTEAFF
TRBV14,once,-,TRBJ2-6,TGTGCCAGCAGCCTCGTCCACAGGGTGTCGGGGGCCAACGTCCTGACTTTC,CASSLVHRVSGANVLTF
TRBV7-2,once,-,TRBJ2-1,TGTGCCAGCAGCCCTTTTCGGGGGAATGAGCAGTTCTTC,CASSPFRGNEQFF
TRBV2,-,-,TRBJ1-6,TGTGCCAGCAAAAAGGAGTATAATTCACCCCTCCACTTT,CASKKEYNSPLHF
TRBV5-1,-,-,TRBJ2-7,TGCGCCAGCAGCTTGGACGCGGGTTACTACGAGCAGTACTTC,CASSLDAGYYEQYF
TRBV7-3,-,-,TRBJ2-3,TGTGCCAGCAGCTTAACAGACACAGATACGCAGTATTTT,CASSLTDTDTQYF
TRBV11-2,-,-,TRBJ1-4,TGTGCCAGCAGCTTATACGGGGAGGAGGAAAAACTGTTTTTT,CASSLYGEEEKLFF
TRBV4-3,-,-,TRBJ2-1,TGCGCCAGCAGCCAAGTACAGGGGCGGGGGCAGTTCTTC,CASSQVQGRGQFF
TRBV29-1,-,-,TRBJ2-7,TGCAGCGTTTCCGACACGTACGAGCAGTACTTC,CSVSDTYEQYF
TRBV7-8,-,-,TRBJ2-7,TGTGCCAGCTCTAGGACGATCGCCTACGAGCAGTACTTC,CASSRTIAYEQYF
TRBV4-3,-,-,TRBJ2-3,TGCGCCAGCAGCCAAGCTACCCCAGATACGCAGTATTTT,CASSQATPDTQYF
TRBV24-1,-,TRBD1,TRBJ2-7,TGTGCCACCAGTGAGCCAGGGCCGGGGACAGGGGAAGGCGAGCAGTACTTC,CATSEPGPGTGEGEQYF
TRBV4-2,once,-,TRBJ1-1,TGTGCCAGCAGCCAAGATGAGATAGGAGCTTTCTTT,CASSQDEIGAFF
TRBV18,once,-,TRBJ2-6,TGTGCCAGCTCACCGAGAGGGATCTTTAACTCTGGGGCCAACGTCCTGACTTTC,CASSPRGIFNSGANVLTF
TRBV3-1/TRBV3-2,-,-,TRBJ1-2,TGTGCCAGCAGCCTACGAGCTTCAACTCAGGAGGGGTACACCTTC,CASSLRASTQEGYTF